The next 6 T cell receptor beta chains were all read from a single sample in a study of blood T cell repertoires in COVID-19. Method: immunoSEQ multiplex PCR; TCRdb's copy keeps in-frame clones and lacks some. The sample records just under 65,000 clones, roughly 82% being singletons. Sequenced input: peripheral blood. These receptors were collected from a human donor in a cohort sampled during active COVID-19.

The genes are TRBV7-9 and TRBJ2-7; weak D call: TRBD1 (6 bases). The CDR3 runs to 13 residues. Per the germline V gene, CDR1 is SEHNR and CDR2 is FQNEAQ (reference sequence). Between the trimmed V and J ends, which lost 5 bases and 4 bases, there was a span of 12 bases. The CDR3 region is CASSPRDIYEQYF. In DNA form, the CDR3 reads TGTGCCAGCAGCCCTAGGGACATTTACGAGCAGTACTTC.

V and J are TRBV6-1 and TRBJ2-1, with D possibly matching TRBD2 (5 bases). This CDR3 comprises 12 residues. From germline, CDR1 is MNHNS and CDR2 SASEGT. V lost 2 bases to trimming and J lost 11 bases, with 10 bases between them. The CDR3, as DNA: TGTGCCAGCAGTGAACCACCGGGGAAGCAGTTCTTC. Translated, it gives CASSEPPGKQFF.

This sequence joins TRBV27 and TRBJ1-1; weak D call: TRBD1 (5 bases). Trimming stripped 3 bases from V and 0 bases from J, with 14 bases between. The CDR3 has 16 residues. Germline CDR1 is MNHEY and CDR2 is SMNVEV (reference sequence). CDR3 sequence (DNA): TGTGCCAGCAGTTTCGGCGGGGCCCGATTGAACACTGAAGCTTTCTTT. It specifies CASSFGGARLNTEAFF.

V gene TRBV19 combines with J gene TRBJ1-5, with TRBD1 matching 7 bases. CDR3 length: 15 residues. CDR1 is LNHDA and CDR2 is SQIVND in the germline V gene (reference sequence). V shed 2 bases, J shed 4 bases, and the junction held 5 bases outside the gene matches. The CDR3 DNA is TGTGCCAGTAGTATATCGTTGGGACAGAATCAGCCCCAGCATTTT. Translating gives CASSISLGQNQPQHF.

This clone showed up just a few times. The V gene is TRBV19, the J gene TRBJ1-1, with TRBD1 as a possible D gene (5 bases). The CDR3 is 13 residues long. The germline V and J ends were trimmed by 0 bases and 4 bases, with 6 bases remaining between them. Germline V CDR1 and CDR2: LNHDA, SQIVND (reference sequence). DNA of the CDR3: TGTGCCAGTAGTATAGACAGGGCCACTGAAGCTTTCTTT. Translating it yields CASSIDRATEAFF. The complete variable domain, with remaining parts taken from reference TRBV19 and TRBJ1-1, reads DGGITQSPKYLFRKEGQNVTLSCEQNLNHDAMYWYRQDPGQGLRLIYYSQIVNDFQKGDIAEGYSVSREKKESFPLTVTSAQKNPTAFYLCASSIDRATEAFFGQGTRLTVV.

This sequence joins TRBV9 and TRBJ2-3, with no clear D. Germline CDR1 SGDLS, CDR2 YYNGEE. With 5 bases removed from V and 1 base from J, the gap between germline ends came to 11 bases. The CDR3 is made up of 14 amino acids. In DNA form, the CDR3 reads TGTGCCAGCAGAGCCGCTCCTGGCACAGATACGCAGTATTTT. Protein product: CASRAAPGTDTQYF.